The TCR beta chain described here comes from a study of blood T cell repertoires in COVID-19 (dated by TCRdb to the early 2020s). Regarding the complete study: Samples covering the acute and convalescent phases of COVID-19 were provided by collaborators in the United States, Italy and Spain. The sample metadata nearly always contained a de-identified subject ID, COVID-19 status, age in years and sex. Deeply sampled blood TCRbeta repertoires from subjects exposed to, actively infected with, or recovered from COVID-19 were included in the dataset. The material from the prospective study consisted of cDNA or gDNA derived from T cells, B-cell-depleted T cells, or PBMCs. HLA class I and class II types, where available, came from metadata supplied by the sample provider rather than from assay-based typing. Samples were obtained from the ongoing ImmuneRACE study (first 160 participants) and from 1,254 subjects provided by 6 global collaborators. The repertoires were made available in a free public database intended to serve as a resource for research on the immune response to SARS-CoV-2.

Broad study findings and their caveats: Clinical and demographic metadata were provided uncurated, with the amount varying by source and participant.

On this clone: Its antigen is not yet known. No much larger clonotype is one base removed from it; base qualities were not supplied.

TCRbeta CDR3 regions were amplified from genomic DNA using the immunoSEQ Assay, a bias-controlled multiplex PCR. Turning to the authors' computational methods: The number of nucleated cells in each sample was estimated by amplification of reference gene primers within the assay. To quantify the absolute abundance of each unique TCRbeta CDR3 rearrangement, sequence reads were collapsed and filtered. Productive Simpson clonality was computed per sample as the square root of Simpson's diversity index over productive rearrangements. The table was pulled from immuneACCESS by TCRdb, which kept in-frame rearrangements only. Such tables lose some clones; where checked, under half of the loss comes from unresolved V genes, and the rest has no known cause. Clonal size and the V and J genes are those of that table, whereas D and trimming came from the DNA. In all, the sample holds nearly 11,000 clones, and over 80% of those were seen once. The top ten clones comprise about 4.6% of the sample.

Each collaborating institution followed its own protocols to collect whole blood in K2EDTA tubes. Collaborator samples were shipped for TCRbeta analysis as frozen whole blood, isolated PBMCs, or DNA extracted from either sample type. The specimen was peripheral blood. The TCR was taken from a human donor in a cohort sampled during active COVID-19.

The DNA sequence is given as TGTGCCAGTAGTAAAAAGCGGGGGGACTACGAGCAGTACTTC. This is translated as CASSKKRGDYEQYF. The rearranged chain carries TRBV19 and TRBJ2-7; 9 nucleotides in the junction match TRBD2. Trimming leaves V shorter by 4 bases and J shorter by 3 bases, with the junction holding 4 bases beyond the gene matches. From a lookup of the germline V gene (reference sequence), CDR1 and CDR2 are LNHDA and SQIVND. From the cysteine through the phenylalanine, the CDR3 covers 14 amino acids. The sequence is cut down to CDR3 DNA, 42 bases in frame from base 1. This CDR3, with the reference TRBV19 and TRBJ2-7 proteins standing in past its ends, gives the full variable domain DGGITQSPKYLFRKEGQNVTLSCEQNLNHDAMYWYRQDPGQGLRLIYYSQIVNDFQKGDIAEGYSVSREKKESFPLTVTSAQKNPTAFYLCASSKKRGDYEQYFGPGTRLTVT.